This T cell receptor beta chain emerged from a study of T-cell reconstitution after alpha-beta-depleted transplantation in children. Germline CDR1 and CDR2: SGHRS and YFSETQ. The CDR3 loop spans 15 amino acids. Trimming removed 0 bases from V and 2 bases from J; junction bases left unmatched: 3. This sample's TCRbeta library carried unique molecular identifier barcodes. In TCRdb, the PCR reads were re-called with MiXCR into one record per CDR3 protein. This table has some 95,000 distinct CDR3 sequences, more than 20% appearing once. This rearrangement joins TRBV5-1 to TRBJ2-5, with 8 bases fitting TRBD1. The sequencing here drew on PBMCs, taken before TCRalphabeta/CD19-depleted stem cell transplant. This receptor was identified in a boy between 2 and 10 years old with acute lymphoblastic leukemia, due to receive a stem cell transplant. As DNA, the CDR3 is TGCGCCAGCAGCTTGGACGGGACAGGACAAGAGACCCAGTACTTC. Translating it yields CASSLDGTGQETQYF.